The 12 T cell receptor beta chains reported below all come from one sample, sequenced in a study of blood T cell repertoires in COVID-19. The method was immunoSEQ multiplex PCR; TCRdb's version includes in-frame clones alone and lacks a portion of them. The repertoire holds more than 250,000 clones, with nearly 90% as singletons. Sequenced material: PBMCs or T cells enriched from blood (not recorded which). The receptors were gathered from a woman aged 25 to 39 who had recovered from COVID-19.

The chain couples TRBV19 to TRBJ1-6; tentatively, D is TRBD1 (6 bases). V was cut by 7 bases and J by 10 bases, with 20 bases left in between. The CDR3 is 15 amino acids. The V gene's germline CDR1 is LNHDA and CDR2 SQIVND (reference sequence). CDR3 sequence reads: CASKTNGQLPSPLHF. The CDR3, as DNA: TGTGCCAGTAAAACCAACGGACAGCTTCCCTCACCCCTCCACTTT.

In DNA, the CDR3 is TGTGCCAGCAGCTTAGGTCTAGCGGGAGTCCAAGAGACCCAGTACTTC. Amino acids: CASSLGLAGVQETQYF. The genes are TRBV7-2 and TRBJ2-5; 10 bases are shared with TRBD2. V was clipped by 1 base and J by 1 base; unmatched bases: 3. Germline values: CDR1 SGHTA, CDR2 FQGNSA. The CDR3 spans 16 residues.

This clone was detected once. The chain combines TRBV7-9 with TRBJ2-1; 7 nucleotides match TRBD2. This CDR3 has 14 amino acids. J lost 7 bases, V lost 0 bases, and 3 bases had no gene match. The germline CDR1 and CDR2 sequences are SEHNR and FQNEAQ (reference sequence). CDR3 bases: TGTGCCAGCAGCTTAGCGGGGGGGTTGAATGAGCAGTTCTTC. It encodes CASSLAGGLNEQFF. Full variable domain (remainder filled in from reference TRBV7-9 and TRBJ2-1): DTGVSQNPRHKITKRGQNVTFRCDPISEHNRLYWYRQTLGQGPEFLTYFQNEAQLEKSRLLSDRFSAERPKGSFSTLEIQRTEQGDSAMYLCASSLAGGLNEQFFGPGTRLTVL.

This chain uses TRBV7-6 with TRBJ2-5, with D possibly TRBD2 on 5 matching bases. This CDR3 region has 15 residues. The V end lost 4 bases, the J end lost 1 base, and 13 bases lay between the germline ends. Germline values: CDR1 SGHVS, CDR2 FNYEAQ. CDR3 protein: CASSSNRGPQETQYF. CDR3 DNA: TGTGCCAGCAGCTCCAACAGAGGGCCCCAAGAGACCCAGTACTTC.

The gene calls are TRBV9 and TRBJ1-1; 8 bases are a match to TRBD1. J lost 3 bases, V lost 5 bases, and 3 bases had no gene match. This CDR3 has 13 residues. Germline CDR1 and CDR2: SGDLS and YYNGEE. In nucleotides, the CDR3 is TGTGCCAGCAGAGGACAGGGTCACACTGAAGCTTTCTTT. Protein product: CASRGQGHTEAFF.

The V gene is TRBV11-2, the J gene TRBJ1-6; 9 nucleotides match TRBD1. V gave up 2 bases and J gave up 7 bases; unmatched junction bases: 6. CDR1 SGHAT and CDR2 FQNNGV come from the germline V gene. The CDR3 sequence is 16 residues long. Written as DNA, the CDR3 is TGTGCCAGCAGCTTATGGGGACAGGGTAGGAATTCACCCCTCCACTTT. Amino acid sequence: CASSLWGQGRNSPLHF.

This chain links TRBV7-9 with TRBJ1-1; D is ambiguous. V was cut by 1 base and J by 1 base, with 7 bases left in between. Germline CDR1 SEHNR, CDR2 FQNEAQ (reference sequence). CDR3 length equals 14 residues. The DNA of the CDR3 is TGTGCCAGCAGCTTAGAGGCAGGGAACACTGAAGCTTTCTTT. Translating gives CASSLEAGNTEAFF.

The rearrangement uses TRBV13 and TRBJ1-1, with D hard to call. Germline V gives CDR1 PRHDT, CDR2 FYEKMQ (reference sequence). The CDR3 runs to 14 residues. V lost 5 bases, J lost 5 bases, and 15 bases lay in between. The CDR3 DNA reads as TGTGCCAGCAGCCCCGCCGGGGTGGTGACTGAAGCTTTCTTT. It is translated as CASSPAGVVTEAFF.

In DNA, the CDR3 is TGTGCCAGTAGTCCGGCGACAGGGGGATTCACTGAAGCTTTCTTT. This translates into CASSPATGGFTEAFF. V gene TRBV19 combines with J gene TRBJ1-1; 9 bases align to TRBD1. The CDR3 has 15 amino acids. J gave up 4 bases and V 5 bases, and 8 bases lay outside the gene matches. Germline loops: CDR1 LNHDA, CDR2 SQIVND (reference sequence).

This clone occurred once. The chain joins TRBV19 to TRBJ1-1; D remains unclear. Germline lookup yields CDR1 LNHDA and CDR2 SQIVND (reference sequence). V was trimmed by 4 bases and J by 0 bases, leaving 12 bases between them. CDR3 size: 15 residues. Written as DNA, the CDR3 is TGTGCCAGTAGTAGGGCAGATCTGATGAACACTGAAGCTTTCTTT. Translation gives CASSRADLMNTEAFF.

This rearrangement joins TRBV3-1 (or the pseudogene TRBV3-2) to TRBJ2-3; the match to TRBD2 covers 9 bases. Germline values: CDR1 LGHDT, CDR2 YNNKEL (reference sequence). V was pared by 2 bases and J by 2 bases, with 11 bases of the junction left unmatched. There are 18 residues in the CDR3. CDR3 amino acids: CASSQRRSSGDSTDTQYF. The CDR3 nucleotides read TGTGCCAGCAGCCAACGTCGGTCTAGCGGGGATTCCACAGATACGCAGTATTTT.

This clone was observed a single time. This chain links TRBV3-1 (or the pseudogene TRBV3-2) with TRBJ1-1; tentative D call: TRBD1 (6 bases). The CDR3 length is 14 residues. Deletions cut 1 base from V and 4 bases from J, with 10 bases between. In germline, CDR1 is LGHDT, CDR2 YNNKEL (reference sequence). CDR3 DNA sequence: TGTGCCAGCAGCCAAGGTGTAGGGGGCACTGAAGCTTTCTTT. It translates to CASSQGVGGTEAFF.